Shown below are 22 T cell receptor beta chains from a single sample sequenced in a study of shared T cell receptors in the human thymus. Only in-frame clones appear in the TCRdb table, and some are missing; sequencing was by immunoSEQ multiplex PCR. The repertoire includes 600,000 or so clones, around 87% of them detected once, and about 0.0094% sits in the top ten. The same sample was also used in a study of human thymus T cells.

The sequenced sample consisted of thymocytes. The receptor set was obtained from a boy under three years old with a congenital heart defect.

The V gene is TRBV7-9, the J gene TRBJ2-5, with TRBD2 matching over 12 bases. CDR1 is SEHNR and CDR2 is FQNEAQ in the germline V gene (reference sequence). Losses at the gene ends were 5 bases for V and 0 bases for J; bases not matched to a gene: 7. The CDR3 loop spans 17 amino acids. CDR3 sequence: CASSAQTSGGHQETQYF. CDR3 coding DNA: TGTGCCAGCAGCGCCCAGACTAGCGGGGGCCACCAAGAGACCCAGTACTTC.

This chain's CDR3 is CSVETGQGYEQYF. The CDR3 DNA sequence: TGCAGCGTTGAAACGGGACAGGGGTACGAGCAGTACTTC. This chain connects TRBV29-1 to TRBJ2-7; 10 bases match TRBD1. Germline CDR1 SQVTM, CDR2 ANQGSEA. The ends lost 2 bases at V and 4 bases at J; junction bases unmatched: 2. The CDR3 loop spans 13 amino acids.

This chain uses TRBV5-1 with TRBJ2-2; tentatively, D is TRBD2 (5 bases). The germline gives CDR1 SGHRS, CDR2 YFSETQ. The CDR3 is made up of 14 amino acids. The V end was cut by 0 bases, the J end by 7 bases, with 10 bases between. In DNA form, the CDR3 reads TGCGCCAGCAGCTTGGCACTAGAGGGCGGGGAGCTGTTTTTT. Its translation: CASSLALEGGELFF.

V gene TRBV9 combines with J gene TRBJ2-1; the D is unclear. CDR3 length equals 14 residues. V was trimmed by 4 bases and J by 8 bases, leaving 16 bases between them. Germline-derived CDR1 and CDR2 are SGDLS and YYNGEE. CDR3 coding DNA: TGTGCCAGCAGCACACAGAGCCTACGTGATGAGCAGTTCTTC. Its protein product is CASSTQSLRDEQFF.

This clone was recorded only once. The chain employs TRBV9 and TRBJ1-6; D perhaps matches TRBD1 (5 bases). Germline-derived CDR1 and CDR2 are SGDLS and YYNGEE. This CDR3 spans 13 amino acids. The ends were cut back, 1 base at V and 10 bases at J, with 9 bases in the middle. The CDR3 DNA is TGTGCCAGCAGCGTACAGGGAGGATCACCCCTCCACTTT. The encoded protein is CASSVQGGSPLHF.

This chain uses TRBV6-6 with TRBJ1-2; D call uncertain. Germline values: CDR1 MNHNY, CDR2 SVGAGI (reference sequence). There are 16 residues in the CDR3. V lost 0 bases and J lost 5, with 16 bases in between. The CDR3 DNA reads as TGTGCCAGCAGTTACTCTAGGACGGACTACCTTTATGGCTACACCTTC. It translates to CASSYSRTDYLYGYTF.

CDR3 nucleotides: TGTGCCATCAGTGACGGTTGGATTAGGACTAGCAGTTCAGATACGCAGTATTTT. This codes for CAISDGWIRTSSSDTQYF. The rearrangement uses TRBV10-3 and TRBJ2-3; the match to TRBD2 covers 8 bases. Per germline, CDR1 ENHRY and CDR2 SYGVKD. Germline trimming cut 3 bases from V and 4 bases from J; bases unmatched to any gene: 15. This CDR3 is 18 amino acids long.

The chain employs TRBV7-2 and TRBJ1-1; D unresolved. Germline V gene lookup returns CDR1 SGHTA and CDR2 FQGNSA. This CDR3 contains 13 residues. The ends were cut back, 1 base at V and 5 bases at J, with 8 bases in the middle. Here the CDR3 DNA reads TGTGCCAGCAGCTTAGGGTCGGTGACTGAAGCTTTCTTT. It codes for CASSLGSVTEAFF.

V usage is TRBV27 and J usage is TRBJ2-1; TRBD2 matches 9 bases. The germline CDR1 and CDR2 sequences are MNHEY and SMNVEV (reference sequence). Losses at the gene ends were 1 base for V and 8 bases for J; bases not matched to a gene: 6. The CDR3 extends over 15 amino acids. The CDR3 DNA is TGTGCCAGCAGTTTATATGCGGGAGGGTTCGATGAGCAGTTCTTC. Its translation is CASSLYAGGFDEQFF.

In its sample, this clone was seen a few times. The CDR3 loop is CASSLAAGGPGETQYF. For the CDR3, the DNA is TGCGCCAGCAGCTTGGCCGCGGGAGGGCCGGGAGAGACCCAGTACTTC. The V and J genes are TRBV5-1 and TRBJ2-5, with 9 bases identical to TRBD2. J lost 4 bases, V lost 0 bases, and 7 bases had no gene match. The CDR3 runs 16 residues. Per the germline V gene, CDR1 is SGHRS and CDR2 is YFSETQ.

DNA for the CDR3: TGTGCCAGCAGGCTAGGGGGCGCATATGAGCAGTTCTTC. Translated, it gives CASRLGGAYEQFF. This chain connects TRBV27 to TRBJ2-1, with TRBD1 matching 7 bases. With V trimmed by 6 bases and J by 8 bases, 7 bases remained unmatched. Germline assignment: CDR1 MNHEY and CDR2 SMNVEV (reference sequence). CDR3 length equals 13 residues.

The count of this clone is one. This chain uses TRBV7-8 with TRBJ1-3; D call uncertain. The CDR3 spans 15 residues. The V and J ends lost 4 bases and 3 bases respectively, with 13 bases between them. Germline V CDR1 and CDR2: SGHVS, FQNEAQ. The CDR3 region is CASSSGNPGGNTIYF. DNA for the CDR3: TGTGCCAGCAGCTCCGGGAACCCCGGTGGAAACACCATATATTTT.

The V call is TRBV7-8, the J call TRBJ2-6; D might be TRBD1 (6 bases). The CDR3 has 15 residues. V shed 5 bases and J shed 2 bases, with 10 bases lying between them. Germline CDR1 reads SGHVS; CDR2 reads FQNEAQ. The CDR3 DNA is TGTGCCAGCAGCCCTCGACAGGCTGGGGCCAACGTCCTGACTTTC. This translates into CASSPRQAGANVLTF.

This clone was detected only once. The chain couples TRBV5-4 to TRBJ2-1; tentatively, D is TRBD2 (6 bases). This CDR3 region has 18 residues. The V gene lost 0 bases and the J gene lost 0 bases, with 16 bases spanning the gap. Germline V gene lookup returns CDR1 SGHNT and CDR2 YYREEE (reference sequence). Here the CDR3 DNA reads TGTGCCAGCAGCTTGGTAAGGGAGGTGACCTTCTCCTACAATGAGCAGTTCTTC. Translating gives CASSLVREVTFSYNEQFF.

This chain connects TRBV28 to TRBJ2-7, with 9 bases aligning to TRBD1. There are 16 residues in the CDR3. With V trimmed by 1 base and J by 3 bases, 7 bases remained unmatched. From germline, CDR1 is MDHEN and CDR2 SYDVKM. The CDR3 protein is CASSLLGQGTHYEQYF. CDR3 coding DNA: TGTGCCAGCAGTTTATTAGGACAGGGGACCCACTACGAGCAGTACTTC.

This chain joins TRBV28 and TRBJ2-7; D might be TRBD1 (6 bases). Germline V lookup: CDR1 MDHEN, CDR2 SYDVKM. V was clipped by 2 bases and J by 5 bases, with 22 bases between them. The CDR3 is 17 residues long. The CDR3 is CASSLQAEGNRVDEQYF. DNA of the CDR3: TGTGCCAGCAGTTTACAAGCCGAAGGGAACAGGGTGGACGAGCAGTACTTC.

This clone occurred once. The V gene is TRBV10-3, the J gene TRBJ1-2, with no clear D. Germline CDR1 ENHRY, CDR2 SYGVKD. This CDR3 has 17 residues. Trimming left V 0 bases short and J 0 bases short, with 14 bases between. CDR3 region: CAISESYSRLANYGYTF. DNA for the CDR3: TGTGCCATCAGTGAGTCCTACAGTCGATTGGCTAACTATGGCTACACCTTC.

This clone is a singleton in its sample. This chain uses TRBV6-1 with TRBJ1-5; 10 positions match TRBD1. V was pared by 2 bases and J by 3 bases, with 10 bases of the junction left unmatched. CDR3 length: 18 amino acids. Germline V gene sequence: CDR1 MNHNS, CDR2 SASEGT. The CDR3, as DNA: TGTGCCAGCAGTGAATGGCCCCGGGACAGGGGTATCAATCAGCCCCAGCATTTT. Amino acids: CASSEWPRDRGINQPQHF.

The chain employs TRBV4-3 and TRBJ1-1; possibly TRBD1 for D (6 bases). Germline CDR1 reads LGHNA; CDR2 reads YSLEER. This CDR3 is built from 16 residues. Between the trimmed V and J ends, which lost 0 bases and 2 bases, there was a span of 13 bases. The CDR3 spells CASSQDRSGGNTEAFF. DNA of the CDR3: TGCGCCAGCAGCCAAGATAGGAGCGGGGGCAACACTGAAGCTTTCTTT.

The V gene is TRBV28, the J gene TRBJ1-2, with D tentatively TRBD1 (6 bases). Germline lookup yields CDR1 MDHEN and CDR2 SYDVKM. V lost 3 bases to trimming and J lost 1 base, with 15 bases between them. The CDR3 contains 16 residues. CDR3 in amino acids: CASSFGFNRVNYGYTF. CDR3 DNA sequence: TGTGCCAGCAGTTTTGGGTTTAACAGGGTTAACTATGGCTACACCTTC.

This chain links TRBV9 with TRBJ2-1; 10 bases are a match to TRBD2. The CDR3 totals 17 residues. In germline, CDR1 is SGDLS, CDR2 YYNGEE. With 5 bases clipped from V and 0 bases from J, the junction kept 8 bases outside the gene matches. The CDR3 DNA follows: TGTGCCAGCAGTCGGACTAGCGGTAGGAGCTCCTACAATGAGCAGTTCTTC. This encodes CASSRTSGRSSYNEQFF.

V and J are TRBV28 and TRBJ2-1, with D unresolved. V lost 6 bases to trimming and J lost 4 bases, with 4 bases between them. The CDR3 is 11 amino acids. Germline V CDR1 and CDR2: MDHEN, SYDVKM. The CDR3 sequence is CASSVYNEQFF. In DNA form, the CDR3 reads TGTGCCAGCAGCGTATACAATGAGCAGTTCTTC.